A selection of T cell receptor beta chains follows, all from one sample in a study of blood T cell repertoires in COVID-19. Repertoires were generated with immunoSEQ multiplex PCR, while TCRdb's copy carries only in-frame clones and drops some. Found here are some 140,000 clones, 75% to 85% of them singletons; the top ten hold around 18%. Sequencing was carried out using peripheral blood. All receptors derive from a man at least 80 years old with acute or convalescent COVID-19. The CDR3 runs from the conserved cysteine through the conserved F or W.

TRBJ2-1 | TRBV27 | CASSLGYGRTNNEQFF
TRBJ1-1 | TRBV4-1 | CASSQSYGLMNTEAFF
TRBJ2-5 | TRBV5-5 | CASSSLRDRQETQYF
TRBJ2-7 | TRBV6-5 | CASSSSGGMWGEQYF
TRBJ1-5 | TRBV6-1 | CASSELGQGASNQPQHF
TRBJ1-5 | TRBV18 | CASKNSSNQPQHF
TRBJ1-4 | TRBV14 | CASSPRTGSFEKLFF
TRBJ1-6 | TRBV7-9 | CASSLLRNNNSPLHF
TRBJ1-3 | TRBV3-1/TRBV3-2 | CASSQAETGEPGNTIYF
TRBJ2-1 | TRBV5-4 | CASSLDLSGGTEQFF
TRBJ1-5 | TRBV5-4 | CASSEDNQPQHF
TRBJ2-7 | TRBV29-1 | CSVDSGGDEQYF
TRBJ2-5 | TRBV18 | CASSPLSSAQETQYF
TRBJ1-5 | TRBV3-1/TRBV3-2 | CASSSSKGGALSNQPQHF
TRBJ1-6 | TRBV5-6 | CASSSWGTLHNSPLHF
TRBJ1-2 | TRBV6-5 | CASSRGQGYTF
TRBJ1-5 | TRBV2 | CASGTGVQPQHF
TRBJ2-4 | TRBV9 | CASSKGRERAKNIQYF
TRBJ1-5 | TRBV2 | CASSPGGYNQPQHF
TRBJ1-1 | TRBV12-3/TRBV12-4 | CASSRDRATEAFF
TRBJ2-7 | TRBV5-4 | CASSLSPRIYEQYF
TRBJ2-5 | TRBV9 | CASSVGVGQQETQYF
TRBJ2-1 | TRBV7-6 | CASSRSTGSGVYNEQFF
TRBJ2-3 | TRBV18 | CASSPPENAGTDTQYF
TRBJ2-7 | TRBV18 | CASSPSGTGGNEQYF
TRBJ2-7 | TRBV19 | CASSIWDRAYEQYF
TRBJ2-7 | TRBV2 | CASTPVSYEQYF
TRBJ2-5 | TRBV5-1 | CASSQGQGSQETQYF
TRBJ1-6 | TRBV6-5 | CASSPTRENSPLHF
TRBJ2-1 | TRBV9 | CASSVAGLAYEQFF
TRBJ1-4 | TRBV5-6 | CASSLAGNYGGEKLFF
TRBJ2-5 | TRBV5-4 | CASSSGTSGGNQETQYF
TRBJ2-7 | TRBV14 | CASSQDFLYEQYF
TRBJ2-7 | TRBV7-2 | CASSLRWASGGSSYEQYF
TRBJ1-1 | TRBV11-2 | CASSLARDSTFNTEAFF
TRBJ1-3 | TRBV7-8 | CASSIDRTSGNTIYF
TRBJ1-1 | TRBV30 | CAWRWPDGRYAEAFF
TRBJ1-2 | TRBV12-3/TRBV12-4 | CASSLNSGYGYTF
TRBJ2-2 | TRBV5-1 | CASRAAGVNTGELFF
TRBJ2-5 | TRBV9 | CASSVVLGPHATQYF
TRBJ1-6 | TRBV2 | CASSEGLSSYNSPLHF